These 30 T cell receptor beta chains came from one sample sequenced in a study of regulatory T cells in long-lasting Graves disease. Regarding time point: persistent/refractory GD, antithyroid drugs over 5 years with positive TRAb. Preparation of the TCR library used RNA extracted from PBMCs. With iRepertoire HTBI primers and Arm-PCR of CDR3 regions, TCR beta libraries were built. Each CDR3 protein gets one entry after TCRdb re-called the multiplex PCR reads with MiXCR. This sample has hundreds of thousands of distinct CDR3 sequences, with approximately 22% found just once. Sequencing used peripheral blood mononuclear cells (PBMCs), obtained when the disease was refractory, from a patient treated with antithyroid drugs. These receptor sequences come from a female donor with Graves disease.

This clonotype showed up many times. The chain carries TRBV7-2 and TRBJ1-6, with TRBD1 matching 7 bases. This CDR3 region has 15 residues. The germline V gene has CDR1 SGHTA and CDR2 FQGNSA. Trimming took 5 bases from V and 7 from J; bases not matched to a gene: 8. CDR3: CASSQRTGGNSPLHF. Here the CDR3 DNA reads TGTGCCAGCAGCCAAAGGACAGGAGGGAATTCACCCCTCCACTTT.

This clonotype was seen at least ten times. The chain joins TRBV28 to TRBJ1-2, with D possibly matching TRBD1 (5 bases). V lost 8 bases and J lost 5, with 15 bases in between. The CDR3 covers 13 residues. CDR1 is MDHEN, CDR2 SYDVKM, per germline. The CDR3 here is CASGTGWGYGYTF. DNA of the CDR3: TGTGCCAGCGGAACAGGTTGGGGGTATGGCTACACCTTC.

This clonotype was counted between two and nine times. This chain uses TRBV19 with TRBJ1-2; TRBD1 aligns across 10 bases. Germline V gives CDR1 LNHDA, CDR2 SQIVND (reference sequence). There are 14 residues in the CDR3. Trimming removed 5 bases from V and 5 bases from J; junction bases left unmatched: 5. CDR3: CASSVTGGAYGYTF. In DNA form, the CDR3 reads TGTGCCAGTAGTGTGACAGGGGGCGCTTATGGCTACACCTTC.

The table lists this clonotype with a count of one. The chain combines TRBV30 with TRBJ1-1; no reliable D call. Germline CDR1 GTSNPN, CDR2 SVGIG (reference sequence). There are 12 residues in the CDR3. V was clipped by 5 bases and J by 8 bases, with 15 bases between them. Here the CDR3 reads CAWGPGGWEAFF. In nucleotides, the CDR3 is TGTGCCTGGGGGCCTGGAGGGTGGGAAGCTTTCTTT. The full variable domain, completed using reference TRBV30 and TRBJ1-1, is SQTIHQWPATLVQPVGSPLSLECTVEGTSNPNLYWYRQAAGRGLQLLFYSVGIGQISSEVPQNLSASRPQDRQFILSSKKLLLSDSGFYLCAWGPGGWEAFFGQGTRLTVV.

This chain connects TRBV13 to TRBJ1-3; possibly TRBD1 for D (5 bases). CDR3 size: 15 residues. The germline V gene has CDR1 PRHDT and CDR2 FYEKMQ (reference sequence). Trimming removed 0 bases from V and 6 bases from J, with 12 bases in between. The CDR3 loop is CASSLGYGGLNTIYF. In DNA, the CDR3 is TGTGCCAGCAGCTTAGGTTACGGGGGATTAAACACCATATATTTT.

This clonotype has at least ten counts. This sequence joins TRBV28 and TRBJ1-2; D may be TRBD1 (6 bases). CDR1 is MDHEN and CDR2 is SYDVKM in the germline V gene. CDR3 size: 13 residues. V was cut by 6 bases and J by 6 bases, with 14 bases left in between. The CDR3 is CASRPGVVNGYTF. The CDR3 DNA follows: TGTGCCAGCAGGCCAGGGGTCGTGAATGGCTACACCTTC.

This clonotype was counted between two and nine times. The chain recombines TRBV30 with TRBJ1-1; D not certain. The CDR3 totals 12 residues. The germline V gene encodes CDR1 GTSNPN and CDR2 SVGIG (reference sequence). Trimming left V 4 bases short and J 0 bases short, with 6 bases between. CDR3 loop: CAWTQMNTEAFF. CDR3 in DNA: TGTGCCTGGACCCAGATGAACACTGAAGCTTTCTTT. The entire variable domain, with the rest obtained from reference TRBV30 and TRBJ1-1, is as follows: SQTIHQWPATLVQPVGSPLSLECTVEGTSNPNLYWYRQAAGRGLQLLFYSVGIGQISSEVPQNLSASRPQDRQFILSSKKLLLSDSGFYLCAWTQMNTEAFFGQGTRLTVV.

V is TRBV11-3 and J is TRBJ2-3, with D uncertain. V lost 5 bases to trimming and J lost 1 base, with 7 bases between them. The CDR3 covers 13 residues. The germline gives CDR1 SGHNT, CDR2 YENEEA. This CDR3 reads CASSGVRTDTQYF. In DNA form, the CDR3 reads TGTGCCAGCAGCGGCGTCCGCACAGATACGCAGTATTTT.

This clonotype was picked up many times. The chain combines TRBV10-3 with TRBJ2-7; TRBD2 aligns across 13 bases. V dropped 3 bases and J dropped 5; count of bases not matched to a gene: 13. This CDR3 contains 18 residues. CDR1 ENHRY and CDR2 SYGVKD come from the germline V gene. Here the CDR3 DNA reads TGTGCCATCAGTGACGGGACTAGCGGGATCCCCGTCGACCACGAGCAGTACTTC. This sequence encodes CAISDGTSGIPVDHEQYF.

This clonotype was seen many times. The chain carries TRBV28 and TRBJ1-1, with D uncertain. This CDR3 region has 12 residues. V was trimmed by 7 bases and J by 5 bases, leaving 11 bases between them. CDR1 is MDHEN, CDR2 SYDVKM, per germline. CDR3 nucleotide sequence: TGTGCCAGCAACCCTCTCGAGACTGAAGCTTTCTTT. It is translated as CASNPLETEAFF.

The rearrangement uses TRBV2 and TRBJ1-2; D ambiguous. V dropped 6 bases and J dropped 3 bases, with 17 bases sitting between them. The CDR3 totals 15 residues. CDR1 is SNHLY, CDR2 FYNNEI, per germline. The CDR3 spells CASSLLALSHYGYTF. The CDR3 DNA follows: TGTGCCAGCAGCTTGTTGGCACTATCCCACTATGGCTACACCTTC.

This clonotype was observed many times. The chain combines TRBV12-3 or TRBV12-4 with TRBJ1-4, with TRBD1 matching 11 bases. There are 15 residues in the CDR3. After removal of 5 bases from V and 8 bases from J, the junction contained 7 bases not matched to a gene. In DNA form, the CDR3 reads TGTGCCAGCAGTCTCCGGACAGGGGGCAAGGAAAAACTGTTTTTT. This gives the protein CASSLRTGGKEKLFF.

This sequence joins TRBV30 and TRBJ2-7; no firm D call. Looked up from germline, CDR1 is GTSNPN and CDR2 is SVGIG (reference sequence). The CDR3 is 12 amino acids. Trimming removed 4 bases at V and 0 bases at J, with 7 bases between. For the CDR3, the DNA is TGTGCCTGGATATCAGGCTCCTACGAGCAGTACTTC. Translating gives CAWISGSYEQYF.

The chain recombines TRBV7-3 with TRBJ2-7; TRBD2 matches 9 bases. V gave up 5 bases and J gave up 6 bases; unmatched junction bases: 8. CDR3 size: 14 residues. Germline V gene sequence: CDR1 SGHTA, CDR2 FQGTGA. In nucleotides, the CDR3 is TGTGCCAGCAGCCCCTACGCGGGGGGGAGCGAGCAGTACTTC. Translating it yields CASSPYAGGSEQYF.

This clonotype was picked up a small number of times. The J gene is TRBJ2-7, the V gene TRBV6-9; 10 bases align to TRBD1. Unmatched junction bases numbered 5, after V lost 3 bases and J lost 6 bases. The CDR3 sequence is 14 residues long. In germline, CDR1 is MNHGY, CDR2 SVAAGI. The CDR3 loop is CASSYDGQGGEQYF. The CDR3 DNA is TGTGCCAGCAGTTACGACGGACAGGGGGGCGAGCAGTACTTC.

This clonotype was observed at least ten times. This chain joins TRBV28 and TRBJ2-5, with 8 bases matching TRBD2. J gave up 5 bases and V 6 bases, and 11 bases lay outside the gene matches. Germline V gene lookup returns CDR1 MDHEN and CDR2 SYDVKM. This CDR3 region has 15 residues. The CDR3 is CASSDGGGPWETQYF. The CDR3 DNA follows: TGTGCCAGCAGCGACGGGGGGGGGCCCTGGGAGACCCAGTACTTC. Combining the CDR3 with reference TRBV28 and TRBJ2-5 gives the whole variable domain DVKVTQSSRYLVKRTGEKVFLECVQDMDHENMFWYRQDPGLGLRLIYFSYDVKMKEKGDIPEGYSVSREKKERFSLILESASTNQTSMYLCASSDGGGPWETQYFGPGTRLLVL.

This clonotype came up many times. The V gene is TRBV6-2 or TRBV6-3, the J gene TRBJ1-1, with D hard to call. CDR1 is MNHEY and CDR2 is SVGEGT in the germline V gene. With 2 bases removed from V and 1 base from J, the gap between germline ends came to 5 bases. The length of the CDR3 is 13 residues. In DNA form, the CDR3 reads TGTGCCAGCAGTTACGAGTGGAACACTGAAGCTTTCTTT. It translates to CASSYEWNTEAFF.

In its sample, this clonotype was seen many times. V gene TRBV12-3 or TRBV12-4 combines with J gene TRBJ1-5, with TRBD1 matching 7 bases. This CDR3 spans 16 amino acids. V was pared by 5 bases and J by 0 bases, with 7 bases of the junction left unmatched. The CDR3, as DNA: TGTGCCAGCAGTGTAAACCGACAGGGTAGCAATCAGCCCCAGCATTTT. It codes for CASSVNRQGSNQPQHF.

This clonotype was observed a few times. The CDR3 sequence: CASSFEGTTDTQYF. The CDR3 nucleotides read TGTGCCAGCAGTTTTGAGGGAACCACAGATACGCAGTATTTT. J is TRBJ2-3 and V is TRBV2; a possible D gene is TRBD2 (5 bases). The CDR3 has 14 amino acids. From germline, CDR1 is SNHLY and CDR2 FYNNEI. Trimming removed 5 bases from V and 2 bases from J, with 11 bases in between. Looking up the rest from reference TRBV2 and TRBJ2-3 gives the full variable domain: EPEVTQTPSHQVTQMGQEVILRCVPISNHLYFYWYRQILGQKVEFLVSFYNNEISEKSEIFDDQFSVERPDGSNFTLKIRSTKLEDSAMYFCASSFEGTTDTQYFGPGTRLTVL.

This clonotype was observed at least ten times. The chain links TRBV12-3 or TRBV12-4 to TRBJ2-5; D unresolved. There are 12 residues in the CDR3. The V gene lost 6 bases and the J gene lost 9 bases, with 14 bases spanning the gap. The CDR3 sequence is CASSQGPTAQYF. The CDR3 DNA follows: TGTGCCAGCAGCCAAGGGCCTACGGCCCAGTACTTC.

This clonotype appeared many times. The chain employs TRBV28 and TRBJ1-1; D perhaps matches TRBD1 (6 bases). The CDR3 covers 16 residues. V dropped 4 bases and J dropped 1 base, with 16 bases sitting between them. CDR1 and CDR2 (germline): MDHEN, SYDVKM. In DNA form, the CDR3 reads TGTGCCAGCAGTTCCCACAGGGCCGCCACGAACACTGAAGCTTTCTTT. It is translated as CASSSHRAATNTEAFF.

The J gene is TRBJ1-4, the V gene TRBV30; no reliable D call. The V gene lost 1 base and the J gene lost 7 bases, with 7 bases spanning the gap. Germline V CDR1 and CDR2: GTSNPN, SVGIG (reference sequence). This CDR3 has 12 amino acids. CDR3 coding DNA: TGTGCCTGGAGTGATTCCGCTGAAAAACTGTTTTTT. Translation gives CAWSDSAEKLFF.

This clonotype showed up many times. The rearrangement uses TRBV6-5 and TRBJ2-7; 8 bases align to TRBD1. The J segment lost 3 bases and the V segment lost 2 bases, leaving 9 bases of the junction unmatched. The CDR3 has 16 residues. CDR1 and CDR2 from the germline V gene are MNHEY and SVGAGI. This CDR3 reads CASSYSPGGLRYEQYF. The CDR3 DNA reads as TGTGCCAGCAGTTACAGCCCAGGGGGCCTTCGCTACGAGCAGTACTTC.

Only a few counts were recorded for this clonotype. V usage is TRBV28 and J usage is TRBJ1-5; the D is unclear. From germline, CDR1 is MDHEN and CDR2 SYDVKM. The CDR3 totals 13 residues. V gave up 3 bases and J gave up 7 bases, with 10 bases separating them. The CDR3 here is CASSFLEAQPQHF. CDR3 DNA: TGTGCCAGCAGTTTCCTGGAGGCACAGCCCCAGCATTTT.

The table lists this clonotype with many counts. This chain uses TRBV28 with TRBJ1-6; D uncertain. V lost 11 bases, J lost 9 bases, and 20 bases lay in between. This CDR3 contains 14 residues. Germline loops: CDR1 MDHEN, CDR2 SYDVKM. The CDR3 DNA reads as TGTGCCGCCACCCGGGCTATTCCCCCTTCACCCCTCCACTTT. This codes for CAATRAIPPSPLHF.

This clonotype showed up many times. The chain employs TRBV28 and TRBJ2-5; possibly TRBD1 for D (6 bases). V lost 2 bases and J lost 5, with 21 bases in between. CDR1 MDHEN and CDR2 SYDVKM come from the germline V gene. There are 17 residues in the CDR3. CDR3 nucleotides: TGTGCCAGCAGTTTAGCCAATGAAGGGACACCAAGGGAGACCCAGTACTTC. Translated: CASSLANEGTPRETQYF.

With respect to this clonotype: A clone one base away is much larger, so this may be a read error. J is TRBJ1-6 and V is TRBV6-2 or TRBV6-3; D is perhaps TRBD1 (6 bases). Between the trimmed V and J ends, which lost 5 bases and 6 bases, there was a span of 11 bases. The CDR3 runs 14 residues. The germline V gene encodes CDR1 MNHEY and CDR2 SVGEGT. CDR3 nucleotides: TGTGCCAGCAGTGAACAGGGATTTAATTCACCCCTCCACTTT. Translation gives CASSEQGFNSPLHF.

V usage is TRBV20-1 and J usage is TRBJ1-5; D is unresolved. V shed 3 bases and J shed 2 bases, with 11 bases lying between them. Looked up from germline, CDR1 is DFQATT and CDR2 is SNEGSKA (reference sequence). The CDR3 is made up of 14 amino acids. The CDR3 DNA is TGCAGTGCTAGCCCGTCGAGGGGCAATCAGCCCCAGCATTTT. Protein: CSASPSRGNQPQHF.

This rearrangement joins TRBV7-2 to TRBJ2-1; 7 bases agree with TRBD1. The CDR3 runs to 14 residues. V shed 5 bases, J shed 7 bases, and the junction held 8 bases outside the gene matches. CDR1 and CDR2 (germline): SGHTA, FQGNSA. The chain's CDR3 is CASSPRGPLNEQFF. The CDR3 bases are TGTGCCAGCAGCCCGAGGGGGCCCCTTAATGAGCAGTTCTTC.

This clonotype was recorded many times. The V and J genes are TRBV2 and TRBJ1-6; D is possibly TRBD1 (5 bases). CDR1 and CDR2 (germline): SNHLY, FYNNEI. V was clipped by 2 bases and J by 0 bases, with 20 bases between them. The CDR3 extends over 20 amino acids. CDR3 in amino acids: CASSERRGGTVSSYNSPLHF. CDR3 nucleotide sequence: TGTGCCAGCAGTGAAAGGAGGGGTGGGACGGTGAGCTCCTATAATTCACCCCTCCACTTT.